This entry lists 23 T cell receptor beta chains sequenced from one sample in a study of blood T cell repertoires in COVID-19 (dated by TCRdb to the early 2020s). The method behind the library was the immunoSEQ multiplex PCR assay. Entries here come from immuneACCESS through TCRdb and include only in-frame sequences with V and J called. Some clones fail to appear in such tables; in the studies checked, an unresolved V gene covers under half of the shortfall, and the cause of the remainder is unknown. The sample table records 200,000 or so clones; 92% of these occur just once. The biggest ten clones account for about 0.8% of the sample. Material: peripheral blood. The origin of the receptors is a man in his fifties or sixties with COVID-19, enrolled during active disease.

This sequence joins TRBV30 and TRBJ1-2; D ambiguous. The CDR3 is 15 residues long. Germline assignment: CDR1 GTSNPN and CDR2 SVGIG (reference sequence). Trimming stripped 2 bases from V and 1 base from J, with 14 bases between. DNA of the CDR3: TGTGCCTGGAGTCCCCTTGGGCCGATTAACTATGGCTACACCTTC. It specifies CAWSPLGPINYGYTF.

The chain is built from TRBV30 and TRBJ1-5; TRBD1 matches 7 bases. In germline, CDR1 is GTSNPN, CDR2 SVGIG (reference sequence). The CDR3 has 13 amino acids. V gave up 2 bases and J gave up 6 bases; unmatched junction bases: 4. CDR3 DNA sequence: TGTGCCTGGAGTACCCAGGGGGGTCAGCCCCAGCATTTT. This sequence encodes CAWSTQGGQPQHF.

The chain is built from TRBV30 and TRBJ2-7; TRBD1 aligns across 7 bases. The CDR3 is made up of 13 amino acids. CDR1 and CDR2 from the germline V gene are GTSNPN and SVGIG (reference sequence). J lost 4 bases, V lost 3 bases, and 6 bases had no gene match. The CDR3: CAWSGAGGYEQYF. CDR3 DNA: TGTGCCTGGAGCGGGGCAGGGGGATACGAGCAGTACTTC.

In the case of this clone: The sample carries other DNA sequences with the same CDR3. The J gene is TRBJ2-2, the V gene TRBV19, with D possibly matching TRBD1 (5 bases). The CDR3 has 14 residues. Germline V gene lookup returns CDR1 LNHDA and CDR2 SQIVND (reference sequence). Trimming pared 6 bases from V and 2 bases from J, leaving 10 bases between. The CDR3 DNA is TGTGCCAGTAGCATCCAGGGTAACACCGGGGAGCTGTTTTTT. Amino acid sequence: CASSIQGNTGELFF.

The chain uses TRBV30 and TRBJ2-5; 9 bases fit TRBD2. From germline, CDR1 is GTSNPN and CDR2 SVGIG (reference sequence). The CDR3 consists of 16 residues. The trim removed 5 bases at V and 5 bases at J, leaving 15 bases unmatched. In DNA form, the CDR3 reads TGTGCCTGGGGCCCAATGGGCGGGGGGGCCCGGGAGACCCAGTACTTC. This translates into CAWGPMGGGARETQYF. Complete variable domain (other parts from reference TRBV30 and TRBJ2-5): SQTIHQWPATLVQPVGSPLSLECTVEGTSNPNLYWYRQAAGRGLQLLFYSVGIGQISSEVPQNLSASRPQDRQFILSSKKLLLSDSGFYLCAWGPMGGGARETQYFGPGTRLLVL.

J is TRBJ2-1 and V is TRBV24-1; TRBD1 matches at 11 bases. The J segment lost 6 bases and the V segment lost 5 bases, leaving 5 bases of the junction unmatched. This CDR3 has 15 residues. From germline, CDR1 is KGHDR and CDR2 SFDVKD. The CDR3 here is CATSGPGTGGNEQFF. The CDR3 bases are TGTGCCACCAGTGGACCCGGGACAGGGGGCAATGAGCAGTTCTTC.

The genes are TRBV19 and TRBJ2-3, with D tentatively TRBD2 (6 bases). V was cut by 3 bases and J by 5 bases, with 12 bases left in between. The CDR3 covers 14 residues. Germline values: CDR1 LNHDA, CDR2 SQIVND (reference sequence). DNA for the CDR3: TGTGCCAGTAGTATCCCGGGGGTTGTAGATACGCAGTATTTT. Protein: CASSIPGVVDTQYF. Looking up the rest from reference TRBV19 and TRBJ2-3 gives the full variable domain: DGGITQSPKYLFRKEGQNVTLSCEQNLNHDAMYWYRQDPGQGLRLIYYSQIVNDFQKGDIAEGYSVSREKKESFPLTVTSAQKNPTAFYLCASSIPGVVDTQYFGPGTRLTVL.

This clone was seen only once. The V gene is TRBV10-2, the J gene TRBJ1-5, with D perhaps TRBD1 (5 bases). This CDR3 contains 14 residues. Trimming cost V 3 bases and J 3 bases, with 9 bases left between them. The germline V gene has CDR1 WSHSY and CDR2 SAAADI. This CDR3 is CASSESGLNQPQHF. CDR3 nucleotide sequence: TGCGCCAGCAGTGAATCAGGGCTCAATCAGCCCCAGCATTTT.

The CDR3 spells CASSARQGGNTGELFF. CDR3 DNA: TGTGCCAGCAGCGCCCGACAGGGGGGGAACACCGGGGAGCTGTTTTTT. The chain links TRBV9 to TRBJ2-2; TRBD1 matches 9 bases. The junction had 4 bases not matched to a gene; V was cut back by 3 bases and J by 1 base. Germline lookup yields CDR1 SGDLS and CDR2 YYNGEE. The CDR3 is 16 amino acids.

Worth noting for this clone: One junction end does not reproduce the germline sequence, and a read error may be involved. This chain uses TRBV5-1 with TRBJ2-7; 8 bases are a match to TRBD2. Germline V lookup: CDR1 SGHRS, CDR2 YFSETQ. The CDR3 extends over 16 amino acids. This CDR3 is CARSRGFAGGLYEQYF. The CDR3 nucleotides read TGCGCCCGCAGCCGGGGGTTCGCGGGGGGCCTCTACGAGCAGTACTTC. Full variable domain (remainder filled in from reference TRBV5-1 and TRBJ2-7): KAGVTQTPRYLIKTRGQQVTLSCSPISGHRSVSWYQQTPGQGLQFLFEYFSETQRNKGNFPGRFSGRQFSNSRSEMNVSTLELGDSALYLCARSRGFAGGLYEQYFGPGTRLTVT.

The CDR3 protein is CASSARQTGLAGGSYEQYF. The CDR3 coding sequence is TGTGCCAGCTCAGCCCGACAGACCGGACTAGCGGGAGGTTCCTACGAGCAGTACTTC. This chain joins TRBV18 and TRBJ2-7; 14 nucleotides line up with TRBD2. The CDR3 is 19 residues long. Germline V gene lookup returns CDR1 KGHSH and CDR2 LQKENI. The ends lost 5 bases at V and 1 base at J; junction bases unmatched: 13.

CDR3 amino acids: CASSANSGQGNYGYTF. CDR3 in DNA: TGCGCCAGCAGCGCCAACTCTGGACAGGGGAACTATGGCTACACCTTC. The chain recombines TRBV5-1 with TRBJ1-2; TRBD1 aligns across 9 bases. Germline-derived CDR1 and CDR2 are SGHRS and YFSETQ. This CDR3 has 16 residues. V shed 4 bases, J shed 2 bases, and the junction held 9 bases outside the gene matches.

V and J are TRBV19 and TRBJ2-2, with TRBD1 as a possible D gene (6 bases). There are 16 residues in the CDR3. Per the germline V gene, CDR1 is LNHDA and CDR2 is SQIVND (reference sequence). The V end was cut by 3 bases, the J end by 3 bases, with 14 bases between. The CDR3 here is CASSIGRDIYTGELFF. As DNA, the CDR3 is TGTGCCAGTAGTATCGGTCGGGACATCTACACCGGGGAGCTGTTTTTT. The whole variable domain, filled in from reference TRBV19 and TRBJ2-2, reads DGGITQSPKYLFRKEGQNVTLSCEQNLNHDAMYWYRQDPGQGLRLIYYSQIVNDFQKGDIAEGYSVSREKKESFPLTVTSAQKNPTAFYLCASSIGRDIYTGELFFGEGSRLTVL.

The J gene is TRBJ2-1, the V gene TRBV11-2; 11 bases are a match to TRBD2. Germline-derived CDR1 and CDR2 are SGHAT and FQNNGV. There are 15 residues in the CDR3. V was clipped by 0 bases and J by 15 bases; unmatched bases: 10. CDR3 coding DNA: TGTGCCAGCAGCTTAGATCAACTAGCGGGAGCCCCTCTGTTCTTC. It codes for CASSLDQLAGAPLFF.

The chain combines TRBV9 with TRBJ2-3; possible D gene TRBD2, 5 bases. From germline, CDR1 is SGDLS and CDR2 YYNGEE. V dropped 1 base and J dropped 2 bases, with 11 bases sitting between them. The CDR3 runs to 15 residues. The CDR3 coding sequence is TGTGCCAGCAGCGTATATGCCGGGGACACAGATACGCAGTATTTT. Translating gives CASSVYAGDTDTQYF.

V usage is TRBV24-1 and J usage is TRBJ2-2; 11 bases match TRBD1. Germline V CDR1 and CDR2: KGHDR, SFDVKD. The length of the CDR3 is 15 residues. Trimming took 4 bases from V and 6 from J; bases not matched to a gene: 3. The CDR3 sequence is CATSDPGQGAGELFF. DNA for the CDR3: TGTGCCACCAGTGACCCGGGACAGGGGGCCGGGGAGCTGTTTTTT.

Written as DNA, the CDR3 is TGTGCCAGTAGTCGGGTAGTGGGGCAGGGGGCGCGCGAGCAGTACTTC. Amino acid sequence: CASSRVVGQGAREQYF. The chain couples TRBV19 to TRBJ2-7; the match to TRBD1 covers 8 bases. The germline CDR1 and CDR2 sequences are LNHDA and SQIVND (reference sequence). This CDR3 spans 16 amino acids. J gave up 6 bases and V 5 bases, and 15 bases lay outside the gene matches.

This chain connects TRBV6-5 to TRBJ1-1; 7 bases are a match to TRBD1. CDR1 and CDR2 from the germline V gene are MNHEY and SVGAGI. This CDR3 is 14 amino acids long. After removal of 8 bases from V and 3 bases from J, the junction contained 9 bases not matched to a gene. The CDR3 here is CASRRETGYTEAFF. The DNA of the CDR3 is TGTGCCAGCCGTCGCGAGACAGGGTACACTGAAGCTTTCTTT.

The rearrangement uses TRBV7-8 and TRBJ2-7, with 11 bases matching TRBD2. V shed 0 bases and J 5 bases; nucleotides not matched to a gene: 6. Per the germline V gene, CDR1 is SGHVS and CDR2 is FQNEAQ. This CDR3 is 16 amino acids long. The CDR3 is CASSLALAGGSNEQYF. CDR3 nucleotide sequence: TGTGCCAGCAGCTTAGCCTTAGCGGGAGGGTCCAACGAGCAGTACTTC.

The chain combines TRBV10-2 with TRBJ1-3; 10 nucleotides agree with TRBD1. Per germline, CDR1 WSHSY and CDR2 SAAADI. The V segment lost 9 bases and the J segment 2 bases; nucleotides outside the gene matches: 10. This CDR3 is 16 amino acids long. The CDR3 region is CASHAGTGVAGNTIYF. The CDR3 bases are TGCGCCAGTCACGCCGGGACAGGGGTGGCTGGAAACACCATATATTTT.

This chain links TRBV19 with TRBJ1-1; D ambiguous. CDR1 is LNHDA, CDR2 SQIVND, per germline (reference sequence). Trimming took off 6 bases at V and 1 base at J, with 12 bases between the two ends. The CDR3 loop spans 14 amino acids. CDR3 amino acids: CASSLSTSNTEAFF. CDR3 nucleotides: TGTGCCAGTAGCCTCTCGACATCGAACACTGAAGCTTTCTTT.

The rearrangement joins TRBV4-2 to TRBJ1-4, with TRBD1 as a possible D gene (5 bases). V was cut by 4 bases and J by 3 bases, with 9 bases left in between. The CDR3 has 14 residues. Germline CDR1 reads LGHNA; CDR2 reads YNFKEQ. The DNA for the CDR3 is TGTGCCAGCAGCCTCAGGGTTTCTAATGAAAAACTGTTTTTT. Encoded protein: CASSLRVSNEKLFF.

The CDR3 reads CASSERGATNEKLFF. CDR3 nucleotide sequence: TGTGCCAGTAGTGAACGGGGGGCAACTAATGAAAAACTGTTTTTT. The genes are TRBV19 and TRBJ1-4; weak D call: TRBD1 (5 bases). The V and J ends lost 5 bases and 0 bases respectively, with 10 bases between them. CDR3 length: 15 amino acids. Per the germline V gene, CDR1 is LNHDA and CDR2 is SQIVND (reference sequence).